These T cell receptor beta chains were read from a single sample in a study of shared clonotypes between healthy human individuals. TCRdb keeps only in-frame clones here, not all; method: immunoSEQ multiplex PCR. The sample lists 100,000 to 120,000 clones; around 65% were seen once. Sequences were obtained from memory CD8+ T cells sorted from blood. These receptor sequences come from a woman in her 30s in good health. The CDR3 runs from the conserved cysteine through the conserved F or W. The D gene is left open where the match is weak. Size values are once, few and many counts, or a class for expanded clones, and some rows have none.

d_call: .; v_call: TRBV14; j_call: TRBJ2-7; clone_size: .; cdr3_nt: TGTGCCAGCAGCCAAGTCGTCCGAACACCGTACGAGCAGTACTTC; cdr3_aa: CASSQVVRTPYEQYF
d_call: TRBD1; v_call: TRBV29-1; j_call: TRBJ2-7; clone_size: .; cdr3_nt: TGCAGCGTTGTAGGGACAGGGGTTTCCTACGAGCAGTACTTC; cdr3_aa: CSVVGTGVSYEQYF
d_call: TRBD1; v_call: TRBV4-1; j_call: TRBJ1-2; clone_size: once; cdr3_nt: TGCGCCAGCAGCCAACCCCGGGGACAGGGGACTGGCTACACCTTC; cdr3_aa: CASSQPRGQGTGYTF
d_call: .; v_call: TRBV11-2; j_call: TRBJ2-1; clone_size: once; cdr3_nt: TGTGCCAGCAGCTTAGCCCAGCCGGGACAACGAATTCACAATGAGCAGTTCTTC; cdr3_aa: CASSLAQPGQRIHNEQFF
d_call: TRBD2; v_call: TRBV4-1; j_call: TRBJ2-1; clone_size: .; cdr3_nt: TGCGCCAGCAGCCAACCCGCCCTGCTAGCGGGAGGGAATGAGCAGTTCTTC; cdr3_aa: CASSQPALLAGGNEQFF
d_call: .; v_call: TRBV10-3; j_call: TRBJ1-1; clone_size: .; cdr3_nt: TGTGCCATCAGTGCCCAGGAGGGAGCTGAAGCTTTCTTT; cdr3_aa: CAISAQEGAEAFF
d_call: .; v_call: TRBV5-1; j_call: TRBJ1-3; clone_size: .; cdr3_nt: TGCGCCAGCAGCTTGGGAGGAGGGGAAGAGGCTGCTGGAAACACCATATATTTT; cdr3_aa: CASSLGGGEEAAGNTIYF
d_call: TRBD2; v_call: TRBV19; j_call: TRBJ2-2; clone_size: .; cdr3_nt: TGTGCCAGTAGATCTAGCGGGAGGGCCGGGGAGCTGTTTTTT; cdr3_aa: CASRSSGRAGELFF
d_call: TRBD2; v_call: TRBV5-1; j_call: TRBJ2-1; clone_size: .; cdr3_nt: TGCGCCAGCAGCTTGAATAGCGGGAGCTACAATGAGCAGTTCTTC; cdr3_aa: CASSLNSGSYNEQFF
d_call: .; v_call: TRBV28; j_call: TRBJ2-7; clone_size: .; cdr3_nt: TGTGCCAGCAGTTCGCTCCCTACTGACAGCCCCTACGAGCAGTACTTC; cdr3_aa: CASSSLPTDSPYEQYF
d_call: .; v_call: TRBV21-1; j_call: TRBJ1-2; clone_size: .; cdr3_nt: TGTGCCAGCGTCCAGGTAAATGGCTACACCTTC; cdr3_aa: CASVQVNGYTF
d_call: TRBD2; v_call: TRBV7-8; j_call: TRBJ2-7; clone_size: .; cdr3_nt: TGTGCCAGCAGCAGGGGGACTAGCGGGACCTATTACGAGCAGTACTTC; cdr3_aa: CASSRGTSGTYYEQYF
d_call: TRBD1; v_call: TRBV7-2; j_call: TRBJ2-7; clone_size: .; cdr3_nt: TGTGCCAGCAGCGGACCGGGACAGGGCTCCTACGAGCAGTACTTC; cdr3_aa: CASSGPGQGSYEQYF
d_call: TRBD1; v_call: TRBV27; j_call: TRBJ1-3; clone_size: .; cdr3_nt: TGTGCCAGCAGTTCCCGGACAGGGAAGAACTCTGGAAACACCATATATTTT; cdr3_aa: CASSSRTGKNSGNTIYF
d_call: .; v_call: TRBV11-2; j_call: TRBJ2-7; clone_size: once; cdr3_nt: TGTGCCAGCAGCTTAACACGGGACACTGCCTACGAGCAGTACTTC; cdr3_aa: CASSLTRDTAYEQYF
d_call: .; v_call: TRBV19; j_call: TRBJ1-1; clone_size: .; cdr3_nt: TGTGCCAGTAGTATAGAGGACACCGCCGAAGCTTTCTTT; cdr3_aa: CASSIEDTAEAFF
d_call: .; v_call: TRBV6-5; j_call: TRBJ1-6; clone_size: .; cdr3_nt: TGTGCCAGCGCCCGGACAGACTATAATTCACCCCTCCACTTT; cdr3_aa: CASARTDYNSPLHF
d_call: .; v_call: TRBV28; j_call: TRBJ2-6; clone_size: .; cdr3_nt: TGTGCCAGCAGTACACAGGGATCTGGGGCCAACGTCCTGACTTTC; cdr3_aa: CASSTQGSGANVLTF
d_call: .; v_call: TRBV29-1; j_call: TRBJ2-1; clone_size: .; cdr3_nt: TGCAGCGATGGCCGGGACGGTAACAATGAGCAGTTCTTC; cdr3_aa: CSDGRDGNNEQFF
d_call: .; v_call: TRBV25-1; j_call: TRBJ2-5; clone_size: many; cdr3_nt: TGTGCCAGCAGTGAATCGGGGGCCGACCGCGAGACCCAGTACTTC; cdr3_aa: CASSESGADRETQYF
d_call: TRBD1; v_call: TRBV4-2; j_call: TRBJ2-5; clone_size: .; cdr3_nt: TGTGCCAGCAGCCAAGGATCGGACAGGGTTGTTGAGACCCAGTACTTC; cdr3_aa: CASSQGSDRVVETQYF
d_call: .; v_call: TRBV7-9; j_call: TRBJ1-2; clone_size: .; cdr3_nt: TGTGCCAGCAGCACGTCCCTAGCCTATGGCTACACCTTC; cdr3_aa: CASSTSLAYGYTF
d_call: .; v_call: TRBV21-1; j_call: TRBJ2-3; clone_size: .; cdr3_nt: TGTGCCAGCAGCGCCCAGGCGAGCACAGATACGCAGTATTTT; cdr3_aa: CASSAQASTDTQYF
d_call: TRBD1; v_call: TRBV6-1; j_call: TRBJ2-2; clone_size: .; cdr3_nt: TGTGCCAGCAGACCGGACAGGGGAAACACCGGGGAGCTGTTTTTT; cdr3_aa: CASRPDRGNTGELFF
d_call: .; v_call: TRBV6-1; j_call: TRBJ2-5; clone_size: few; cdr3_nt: TGTGCCAGCAGTGAAGTTCGGGGAACCCAAGAGACCCAGTACTTC; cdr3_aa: CASSEVRGTQETQYF
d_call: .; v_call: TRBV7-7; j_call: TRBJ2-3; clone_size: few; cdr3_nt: TGTGCCAGCAGCTTCTATCCCTTTAGCACAGATACGCAGTATTTT; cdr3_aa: CASSFYPFSTDTQYF
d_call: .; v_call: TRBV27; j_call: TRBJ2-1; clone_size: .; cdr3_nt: TGTGCCAGCAGTTTTGCCCCATCTCCGGGGTCGGAGGGGGCAAATGAGCAGTTCTTC; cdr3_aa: CASSFAPSPGSEGANEQFF
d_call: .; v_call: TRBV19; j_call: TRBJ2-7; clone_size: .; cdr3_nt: TGTGCCAGTAGTCCCCGATCGGGGGCCGAGCAGTACTTC; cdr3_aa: CASSPRSGAEQYF
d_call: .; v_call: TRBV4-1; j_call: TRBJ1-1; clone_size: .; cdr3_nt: TGCGCCAGCAGCCGCCGACAGGTGGAGAACACTGAAGCTTTCTTT; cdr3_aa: CASSRRQVENTEAFF
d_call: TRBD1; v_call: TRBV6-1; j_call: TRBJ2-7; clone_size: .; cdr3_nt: TGTGCCAGCAGAGAACGACAGGGGCGTCACGAGCAGTACTTC; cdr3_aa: CASRERQGRHEQYF
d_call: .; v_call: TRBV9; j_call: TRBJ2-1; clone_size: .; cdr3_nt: TGTGCCAGCAGCGCAGGGGCTAGCGAGGTCCATGAGCAGTTCTTC; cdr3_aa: CASSAGASEVHEQFF
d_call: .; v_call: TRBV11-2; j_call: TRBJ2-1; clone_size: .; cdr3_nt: TGTGCCAGCAGCTTAGATCAAGCGGAGTCCTACAATGAGCAGTTCTTC; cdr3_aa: CASSLDQAESYNEQFF
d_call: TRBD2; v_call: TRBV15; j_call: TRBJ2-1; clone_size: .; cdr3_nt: TGTGCCACCAGCAGAAGACTAGCGGGACTGCATGAGCAGTTCTTC; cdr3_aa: CATSRRLAGLHEQFF
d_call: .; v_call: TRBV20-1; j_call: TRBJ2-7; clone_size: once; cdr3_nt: TGCAGTGCTAGTGCGTACAGGGAGCAGTACTTC; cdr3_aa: CSASAYREQYF
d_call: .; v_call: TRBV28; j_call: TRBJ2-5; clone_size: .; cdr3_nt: TGTGCCAGCTCCCCCGGCGGGGCCCTGTACCAAGAGACCCAGTACTTC; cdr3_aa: CASSPGGALYQETQYF
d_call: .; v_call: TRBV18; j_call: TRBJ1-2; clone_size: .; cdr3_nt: TGTGCCAGCTCAGGACCCCGGCACAGGTATGGCTACACCTTC; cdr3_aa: CASSGPRHRYGYTF
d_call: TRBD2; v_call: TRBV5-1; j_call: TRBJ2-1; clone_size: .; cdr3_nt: TGCGCCAGCAGCTTGAGCGGGGGCTCCTACAATGAGCAGTTCTTC; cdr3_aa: CASSLSGGSYNEQFF
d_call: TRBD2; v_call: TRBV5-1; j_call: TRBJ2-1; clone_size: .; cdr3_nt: TGCGCCAGCTCCAGGACTAGCGGCTACAATGAGCAGTTCTTC; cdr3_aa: CASSRTSGYNEQFF
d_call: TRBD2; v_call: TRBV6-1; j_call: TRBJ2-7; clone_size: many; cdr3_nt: TGTGCCAGCGGCGTCACTAGCGAGGCCCACGAGCAGTACTTC; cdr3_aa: CASGVTSEAHEQYF
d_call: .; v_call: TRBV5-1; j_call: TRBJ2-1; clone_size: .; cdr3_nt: TGCGCCAGCAGCACAGACCATACCGCGTACAATGAGCAGTTCTTC; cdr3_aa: CASSTDHTAYNEQFF
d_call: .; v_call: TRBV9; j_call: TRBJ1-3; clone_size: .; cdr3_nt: TGTGCCAGCAGCGACAACTCTGGAAACACCATATATTTT; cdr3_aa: CASSDNSGNTIYF
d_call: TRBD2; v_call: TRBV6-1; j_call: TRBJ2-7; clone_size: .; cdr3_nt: TGTGCCAGCAGTGAAGGTCCAGGACTAGCATCCATTGGGTTCTTC; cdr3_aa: CASSEGPGLASIGFF
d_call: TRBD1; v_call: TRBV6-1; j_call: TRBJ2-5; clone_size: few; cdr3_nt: TGTGCCAGCAGTGAATTCTCCGGGACAGGGGAAGAGACCCAGTACTTC; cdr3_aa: CASSEFSGTGEETQYF
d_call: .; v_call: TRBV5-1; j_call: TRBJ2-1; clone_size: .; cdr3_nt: TGCGCCAGCCGCCTAAGGCAAGGTGCGAGCTCCTACAATGAGCAGTTCTTC; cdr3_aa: CASRLRQGASSYNEQFF
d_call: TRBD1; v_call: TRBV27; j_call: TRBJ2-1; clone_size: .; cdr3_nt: TGTGCCAGCAGACTCGGACAGGGGGCGCTGGATGAGCAGTTCTTC; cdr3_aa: CASRLGQGALDEQFF
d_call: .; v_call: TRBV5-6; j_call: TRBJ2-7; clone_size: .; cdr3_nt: TGTGCCAGCAGCTTGGTTGGACAGACTTACGAGCAGTACTTC; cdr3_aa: CASSLVGQTYEQYF